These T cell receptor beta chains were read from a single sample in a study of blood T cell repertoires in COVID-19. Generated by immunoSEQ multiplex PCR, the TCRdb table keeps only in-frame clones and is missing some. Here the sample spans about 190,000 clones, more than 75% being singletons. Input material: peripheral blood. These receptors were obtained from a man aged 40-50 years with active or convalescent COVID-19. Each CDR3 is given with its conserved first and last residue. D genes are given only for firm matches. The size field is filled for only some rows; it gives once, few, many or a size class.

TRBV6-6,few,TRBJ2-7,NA,CASSYSGVSYEQYF,TGTGCCAGCAGTTACTCAGGGGTCTCCTACGAGCAGTACTTC
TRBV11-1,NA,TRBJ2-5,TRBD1,CASSLGTGGETQYF,TGTGCCAGCAGCTTGGGGACAGGGGGAGAGACCCAGTACTTC
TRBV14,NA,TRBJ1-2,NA,CASSQDSGFYGYTF,TGTGCCAGCAGCCAAGATTCAGGATTCTATGGCTACACCTTC
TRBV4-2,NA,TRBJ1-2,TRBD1,CASSQQSGQGNYGYTF,TGTGCCAGCAGCCAACAATCGGGACAGGGGAACTATGGCTACACCTTC
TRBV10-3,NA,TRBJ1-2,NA,CAISETGPYGYTF,TGTGCCATCAGTGAGACAGGGCCCTATGGCTACACCTTC
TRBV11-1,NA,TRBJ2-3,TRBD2,CASSLASREGIYTQYF,TGTGCCAGCAGCTTAGCATCGCGGGAGGGCATCTATACGCAGTATTTT
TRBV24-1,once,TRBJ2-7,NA,CATSDGYEQYF,TGTGCCACCAGTGACGGCTACGAGCAGTACTTC
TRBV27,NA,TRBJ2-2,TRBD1,CASSYTGGANTGELFF,TGTGCCAGCAGTTATACAGGGGGCGCGAACACCGGGGAGCTGTTTTTT
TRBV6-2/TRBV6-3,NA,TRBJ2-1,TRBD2,CASSSRTSGGRNEQFF,TGTGCCAGCAGTTCAAGGACTAGCGGGGGGCGAAATGAGCAGTTCTTC
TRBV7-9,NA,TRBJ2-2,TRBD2,CASSPSGGTGELFF,TGTGCCAGCAGCCCATCGGGAGGCACCGGGGAGCTGTTTTTT
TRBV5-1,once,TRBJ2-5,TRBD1,CASSRDRQETQYF,TGCGCCAGCAGCCGGGACAGGCAAGAGACCCAGTACTTC
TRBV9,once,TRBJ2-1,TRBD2,CASSVEVLAGRSYNEQFF,TGTGCCAGCAGCGTTGAGGTGCTAGCGGGGCGCTCCTACAATGAGCAGTTCTTC
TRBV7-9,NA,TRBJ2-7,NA,CASSSDWTHYEQYF,TGTGCCAGCAGCTCGGACTGGACCCACTACGAGCAGTACTTC
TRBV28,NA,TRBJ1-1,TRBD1,CASSLRQGAVWTEAFF,TGTGCCAGCAGCCTAAGACAGGGGGCGGTGTGGACTGAAGCTTTCTTT
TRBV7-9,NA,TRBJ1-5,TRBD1,CASSPNIRQGAQPQHF,TGTGCCAGCAGCCCCAACATACGACAGGGAGCTCAGCCCCAGCATTTT
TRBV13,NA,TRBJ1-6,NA,CASSLRGMVLPPTPNSPLHF,TGTGCCAGCAGCTTAAGGGGGATGGTACTCCCGCCAACGCCTAATTCACCCCTCCACTTT
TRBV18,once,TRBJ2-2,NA,CASSPSAGSNTGELFF,TGTGCCAGCTCACCATCGGCGGGATCGAACACCGGGGAGCTGTTTTTT
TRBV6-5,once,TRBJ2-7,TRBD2,CATEGTSASYEQYF,TGTGCCACCGAGGGGACTAGCGCCTCCTACGAGCAGTACTTC
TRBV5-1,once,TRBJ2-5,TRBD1,CASSLDQGAKETQYF,TGCGCCAGCAGCCTAGATCAGGGGGCCAAAGAGACCCAGTACTTC
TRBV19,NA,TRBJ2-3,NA,CASSMGGAPPDTQYF,TGTGCCAGTAGTATGGGGGGGGCACCCCCAGATACGCAGTATTTT
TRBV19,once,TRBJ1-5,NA,CASSMEQGMQPQHF,TGTGCCAGTAGTATGGAGCAAGGAATGCAGCCCCAGCATTTT
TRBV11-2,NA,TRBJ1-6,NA,CASSVRQAGFNSPLHF,TGTGCCAGCAGCGTTCGACAGGCCGGATTTAATTCACCCCTCCACTTT
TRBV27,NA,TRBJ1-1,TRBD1,CASSQDRGGTEAFF,TGTGCCAGCAGTCAGGACAGGGGCGGAACTGAAGCTTTCTTT
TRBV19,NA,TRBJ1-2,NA,CASTSTGSHGYTF,TGTGCCAGTACCTCAACAGGGTCCCATGGCTACACCTTC
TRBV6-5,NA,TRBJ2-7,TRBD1,CASSRDRAYEQYF,TGTGCCAGCAGCCGGGACAGGGCCTACGAGCAGTACTTC
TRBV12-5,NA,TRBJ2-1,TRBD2,CASGLMASGRAGVEQFF,TGTGCTAGTGGTTTGATGGCTAGCGGGAGGGCCGGTGTTGAGCAGTTCTTC
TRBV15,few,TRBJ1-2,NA,CATSRGLQGWDYGYTF,TGTGCCACCAGCAGAGGCCTACAGGGATGGGACTATGGCTACACCTTC
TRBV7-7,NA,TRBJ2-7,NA,CASSLEGRNYEQYF,TGTGCCAGCAGCTTAGAGGGGCGAAACTACGAGCAGTACTTC
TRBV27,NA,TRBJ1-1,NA,CASSFSNSEAFF,TGTGCCAGCAGTTTTAGTAATAGCGAAGCTTTCTTT
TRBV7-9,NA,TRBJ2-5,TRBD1,CASSLAGTGSQETQYF,TGTGCCAGCAGCTTAGCCGGGACAGGGTCGCAAGAGACCCAGTACTTC
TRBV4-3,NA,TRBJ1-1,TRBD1,CASSRGTGLSTEAFF,TGCGCCAGCAGCCGGGGGACAGGGTTAAGCACTGAAGCTTTCTTT
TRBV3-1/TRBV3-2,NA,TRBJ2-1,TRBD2,CASSLRLSSGSDVEQFF,TGTGCCAGCAGCCTCCGGTTATCTAGCGGGAGTGACGTTGAGCAGTTCTTC
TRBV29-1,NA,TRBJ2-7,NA,CSVDISGSYEQYF,TGCAGCGTTGATATCAGCGGCTCCTACGAGCAGTACTTC
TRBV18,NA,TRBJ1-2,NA,CASSPYRATPGYGYTF,TGTGCCAGCTCACCGTACAGGGCGACTCCAGGCTATGGCTACACCTTC
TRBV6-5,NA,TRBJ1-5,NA,CASSLGVGDQPQHF,TGTGCCAGCAGTTTAGGGGTTGGGGATCAGCCCCAGCATTTT
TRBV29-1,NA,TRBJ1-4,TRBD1,CSVGDPGTGREKLFF,TGCAGCGTGGGGGATCCCGGGACAGGGCGTGAAAAACTGTTTTTT
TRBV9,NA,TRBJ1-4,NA,CASSVEGVPNEKLFF,TGTGCCAGCAGCGTAGAGGGGGTTCCTAATGAAAAACTGTTTTTT
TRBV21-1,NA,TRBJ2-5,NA,CASSGWTGGETQYF,TGTGCCAGCAGCGGATGGACAGGGGGCGAGACCCAGTACTTC
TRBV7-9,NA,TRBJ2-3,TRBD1,CASSLGDRGFADTQYF,TGTGCCAGCAGCCTCGGGGACAGGGGGTTTGCAGATACGCAGTATTTT
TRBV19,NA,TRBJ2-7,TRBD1,CASSIGTGDYEQYF,TGTGCCAGTAGTATCGGGACAGGGGACTACGAGCAGTACTTC
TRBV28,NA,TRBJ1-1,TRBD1,CASSSTGVTEAFF,TGTGCCAGCAGTTCTACAGGGGTGACTGAAGCTTTCTTT
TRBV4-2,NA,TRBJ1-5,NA,CASSQVLTTGGVGNQPQHF,TGTGCCAGCAGCCAAGTTTTGACGACCGGAGGGGTCGGCAATCAGCCCCAGCATTTT
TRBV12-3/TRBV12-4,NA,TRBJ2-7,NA,CASSPGQYEQYF,TGTGCCAGCAGCCCAGGACAGTACGAGCAGTACTTC
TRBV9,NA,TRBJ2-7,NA,CASSSRGGLGEQYF,TGTGCCAGCAGCTCCCGTGGGGGCTTGGGGGAGCAGTACTTC
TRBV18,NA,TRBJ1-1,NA,CASSPNRALDTEAFF,TGTGCCAGCTCACCAAACAGGGCGCTCGACACTGAAGCTTTCTTT
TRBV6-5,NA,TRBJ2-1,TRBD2,CASSRPGLVENEQFF,TGTGCCAGCAGTCGACCGGGACTAGTAGAAAATGAGCAGTTCTTC
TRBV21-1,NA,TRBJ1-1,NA,CASNLGQGHTEAFF,TGTGCCAGCAATCTAGGACAGGGGCACACTGAAGCTTTCTTT
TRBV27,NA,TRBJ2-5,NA,CASSLDSRYQETQYF,TGTGCCAGCAGTTTAGACAGCAGGTACCAAGAGACCCAGTACTTC
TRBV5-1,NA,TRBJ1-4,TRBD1,CASSIAGGFSEKLFF,TGCGCCAGCAGCATCGCAGGGGGCTTTTCTGAAAAACTGTTTTTT
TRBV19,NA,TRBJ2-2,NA,CASSRGQNTGELFF,TGTGCCAGTAGTAGGGGACAGAACACCGGGGAGCTGTTTTTT
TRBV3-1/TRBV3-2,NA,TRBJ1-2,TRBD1,CASSPRTGGGYTF,TGTGCCAGCAGCCCGAGGACAGGGGGCGGCTACACCTTC
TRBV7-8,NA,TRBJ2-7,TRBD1,CASSPGQGVTYEQYF,TGTGCCAGCAGCCCGGGGCAGGGGGTAACCTACGAGCAGTACTTC
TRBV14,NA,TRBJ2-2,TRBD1,CASSQLQGANTGELFF,TGTGCCAGCAGCCAGCTACAGGGGGCGAACACCGGGGAGCTGTTTTTT
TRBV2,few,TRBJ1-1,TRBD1,CASSGQGNNEAFF,TGTGCCAGCAGCGGACAGGGAAATAATGAAGCTTTCTTT
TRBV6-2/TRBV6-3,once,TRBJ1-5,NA,CASSYLPGLTDQPQHF,TGTGCCAGCAGTTACCTTCCGGGACTTACGGATCAGCCCCAGCATTTT
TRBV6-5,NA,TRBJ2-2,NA,CASSPDHGAGELFF,TGTGCCAGCAGTCCGGACCACGGGGCCGGGGAGCTGTTTTTT